This TCR beta chain was recorded in a study of T-cell reconstitution after alpha-beta-depleted transplantation in children. The germline gives CDR1 SGDLS, CDR2 YYNGEE. J gave up 6 bases and V 2 bases, and 8 bases lay outside the gene matches. There are 17 residues in the CDR3. Preparation of the TCRbeta library was carried out with unique molecular identifiers. TCRdb itself ran the PCR reads through MiXCR, one entry per CDR3 protein. The sample carries about 420,000 distinct CDR3 sequences, 9.5% to 13% recorded once. The TCR was taken from a human donor who donated a stem cell graft to a child with acute myeloid leukemia. The chain employs TRBV9 and TRBJ2-1; 13 nucleotides match TRBD2. The starting material was PBMCs from the stem cell graft donor, obtained from the stem cell graft. This chain's CDR3 is CASSVYLGLAGSNEQFF. In DNA form, the CDR3 reads TGTGCCAGCAGCGTTTACCTGGGACTAGCGGGGTCCAATGAGCAGTTCTTC.